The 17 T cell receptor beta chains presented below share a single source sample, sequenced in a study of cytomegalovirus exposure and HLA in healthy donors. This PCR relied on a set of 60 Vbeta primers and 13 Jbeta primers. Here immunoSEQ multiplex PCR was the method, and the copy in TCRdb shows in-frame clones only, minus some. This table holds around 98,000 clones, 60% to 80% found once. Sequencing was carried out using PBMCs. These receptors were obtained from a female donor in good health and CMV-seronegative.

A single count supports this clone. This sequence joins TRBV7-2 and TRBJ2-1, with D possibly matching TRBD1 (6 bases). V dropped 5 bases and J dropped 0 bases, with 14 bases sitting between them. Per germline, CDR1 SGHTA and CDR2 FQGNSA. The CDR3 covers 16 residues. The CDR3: CASSLQTGTSYNEQFF. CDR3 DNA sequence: TGTGCCAGCAGCCTACAGACAGGAACCTCCTACAATGAGCAGTTCTTC.

CDR3 loop: CASSYSATIDGAFF. CDR3 nucleotide sequence: TGTGCCAGCAGTTACTCGGCCACAATCGACGGGGCTTTCTTT. This chain joins TRBV6-6 and TRBJ1-1, with D unclear. With 0 bases removed from V and 11 bases from J, the gap between germline ends came to 16 bases. CDR1 and CDR2 (germline): MNHNY, SVGAGI (reference sequence). The CDR3 has 14 amino acids.

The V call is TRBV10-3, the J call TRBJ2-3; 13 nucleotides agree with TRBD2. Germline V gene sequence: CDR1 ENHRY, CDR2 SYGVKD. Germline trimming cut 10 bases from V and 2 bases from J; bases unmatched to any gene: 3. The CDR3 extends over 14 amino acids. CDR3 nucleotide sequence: TGTGCCACTACTAGCGGGAGGGCCACAGATACGCAGTATTTT. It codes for CATTSGRATDTQYF.

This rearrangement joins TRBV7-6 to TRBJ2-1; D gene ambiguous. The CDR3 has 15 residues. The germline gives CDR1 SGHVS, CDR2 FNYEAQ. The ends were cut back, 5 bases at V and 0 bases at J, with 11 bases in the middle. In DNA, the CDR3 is TGTGCCAGCAGCGTCACAGAAAGCTCCTACAATGAGCAGTTCTTC. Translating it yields CASSVTESSYNEQFF.

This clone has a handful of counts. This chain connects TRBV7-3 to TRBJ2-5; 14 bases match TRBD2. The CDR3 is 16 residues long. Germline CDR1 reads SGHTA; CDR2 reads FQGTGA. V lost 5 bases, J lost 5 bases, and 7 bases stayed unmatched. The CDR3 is CASSREGLAGVETQYF. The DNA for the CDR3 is TGTGCCAGCAGCCGCGAGGGACTAGCGGGAGTGGAGACCCAGTACTTC.

The CDR3 DNA sequence: TGTGCCAGCAGCCCGACTAGTTTCGGGGAGCTGTTTTTT. Translating it yields CASSPTSFGELFF. This chain uses TRBV27 with TRBJ2-2; TRBD2 might be the D (6 bases). Trimming removed 6 bases from V and 7 bases from J, with 12 bases in between. The CDR3 covers 13 residues. Germline V CDR1 and CDR2: MNHEY, SMNVEV (reference sequence).

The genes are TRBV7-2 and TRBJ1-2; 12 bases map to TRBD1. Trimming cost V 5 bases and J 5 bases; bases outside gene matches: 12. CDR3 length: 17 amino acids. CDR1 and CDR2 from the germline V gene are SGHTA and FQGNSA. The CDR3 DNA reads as TGTGCCAGCAGCGTAGGGACAGGGGGCGGGAGAGGGTATGGCTACACCTTC. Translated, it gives CASSVGTGGGRGYGYTF.

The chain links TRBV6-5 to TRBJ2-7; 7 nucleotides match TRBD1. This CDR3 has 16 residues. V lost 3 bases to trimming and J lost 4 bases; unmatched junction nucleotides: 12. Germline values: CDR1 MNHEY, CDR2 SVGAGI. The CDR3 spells CASSYPLRTGGYEQYF. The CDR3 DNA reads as TGTGCCAGCAGTTATCCATTGAGGACAGGAGGATACGAGCAGTACTTC.

As DNA, the CDR3 is TGTGCCAGCAGCTTGGGCCAGGGGATTTCACCCCTCCACTTT. Its protein product is CASSLGQGISPLHF. The chain recombines TRBV7-8 with TRBJ1-6; maybe TRBD1 (6 bases). The CDR3 sequence is 14 residues long. The germline V gene encodes CDR1 SGHVS and CDR2 FQNEAQ. V lost 3 bases and J lost 9, with 12 bases in between.

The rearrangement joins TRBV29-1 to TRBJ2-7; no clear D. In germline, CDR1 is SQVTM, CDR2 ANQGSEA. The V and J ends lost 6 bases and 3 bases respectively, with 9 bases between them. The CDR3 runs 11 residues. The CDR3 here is CSVERDYEQYF. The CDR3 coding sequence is TGCAGCGTAGAAAGAGACTACGAGCAGTACTTC.

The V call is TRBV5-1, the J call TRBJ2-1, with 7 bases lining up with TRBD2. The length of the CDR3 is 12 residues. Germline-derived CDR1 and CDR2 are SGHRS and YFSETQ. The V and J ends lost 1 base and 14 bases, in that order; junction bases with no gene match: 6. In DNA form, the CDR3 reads TGCGCCAGCAGCTTGCCCCGGGAGGAGGAGTTCTTC. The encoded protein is CASSLPREEEFF.

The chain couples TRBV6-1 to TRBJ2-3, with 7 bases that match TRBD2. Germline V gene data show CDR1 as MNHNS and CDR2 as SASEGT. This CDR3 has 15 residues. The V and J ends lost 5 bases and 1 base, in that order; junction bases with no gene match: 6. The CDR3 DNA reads TGTGCCAGCAGTTGGACTAGACTTGGCACAGATACGCAGTATTTT. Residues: CASSWTRLGTDTQYF.

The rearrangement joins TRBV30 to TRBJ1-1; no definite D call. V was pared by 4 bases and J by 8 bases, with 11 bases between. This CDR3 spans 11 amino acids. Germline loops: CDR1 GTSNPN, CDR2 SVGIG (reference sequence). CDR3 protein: CAWTQLREAFF. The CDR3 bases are TGTGCCTGGACACAGCTTAGGGAAGCTTTCTTT.

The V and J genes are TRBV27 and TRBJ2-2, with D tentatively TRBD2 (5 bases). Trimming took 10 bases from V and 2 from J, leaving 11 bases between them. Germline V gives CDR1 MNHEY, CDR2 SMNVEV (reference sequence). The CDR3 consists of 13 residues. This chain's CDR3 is CATRTSNTGELFF. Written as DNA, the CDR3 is TGTGCCACCAGAACTAGTAACACCGGGGAGCTGTTTTTT.

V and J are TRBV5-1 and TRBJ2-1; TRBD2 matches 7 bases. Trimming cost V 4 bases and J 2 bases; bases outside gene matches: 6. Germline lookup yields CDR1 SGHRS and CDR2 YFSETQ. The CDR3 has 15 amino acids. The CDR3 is CASSLRLATYNEQFF. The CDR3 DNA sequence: TGCGCCAGCAGCCTTCGACTAGCTACCTACAATGAGCAGTTCTTC. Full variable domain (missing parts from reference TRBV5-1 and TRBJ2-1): KAGVTQTPRYLIKTRGQQVTLSCSPISGHRSVSWYQQTPGQGLQFLFEYFSETQRNKGNFPGRFSGRQFSNSRSEMNVSTLELGDSALYLCASSLRLATYNEQFFGPGTRLTVL.

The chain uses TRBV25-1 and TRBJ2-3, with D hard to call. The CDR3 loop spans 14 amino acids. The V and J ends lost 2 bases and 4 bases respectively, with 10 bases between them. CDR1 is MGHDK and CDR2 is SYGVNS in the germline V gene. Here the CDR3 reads CASSEEAVSDTQYF. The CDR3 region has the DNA TGTGCCAGCAGTGAAGAGGCAGTCTCAGATACGCAGTATTTT.

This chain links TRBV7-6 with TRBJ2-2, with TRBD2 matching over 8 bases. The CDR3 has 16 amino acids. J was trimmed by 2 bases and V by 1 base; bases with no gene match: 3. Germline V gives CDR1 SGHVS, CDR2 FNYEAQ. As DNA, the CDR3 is TGTGCCAGCAGCTTAGTAGCGGGAATTAACACCGGGGAGCTGTTTTTT. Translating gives CASSLVAGINTGELFF.